Here is one T cell receptor beta chain with its context. There are 14 residues in the CDR3. The germline V gene encodes CDR1 SNHLY and CDR2 FYNNEI. The ends were cut back, 4 bases at V and 5 bases at J, with 12 bases in the middle. These data come from a study of blood T cell repertoires in COVID-19. Study at large: PBMCs, B-cell-depleted T cells, or T cells were the source of the cDNA or gDNA that made up the material.

The protocol was immunoSEQ multiplex PCR, while the TCRdb copy is restricted to in-frame clones and leaves out a portion. The sample includes fewer than 350,000 clones, around 87% of them seen just once. The chain combines TRBV2 with TRBJ1-5; D not resolved. Sequencing was done on a sample of PBMCs or T cells enriched from blood (not recorded which). This clonotype was obtained from a woman between 18 and 30 years old with acute COVID-19. CDR3 in amino acids: CASSASRQDQPQHF. As DNA, the CDR3 is TGTGCCAGCAGTGCTTCCAGGCAGGATCAGCCCCAGCATTTT.